These 8 T cell receptor beta chains share one sample of origin, sequenced in a study of CD8 T cells in ankylosing spondylitis. TCRdb independently ran MiXCR on the 5' RACE reads; one entry per CDR3 protein. The sample records roughly 90,000 distinct CDR3 sequences, roughly 8.8% being singletons. General study points: Ankylosing spondylitis blood appeared to carry a characteristic TCR beta motif of roughly 8 highly homologous variants.

The antigens of these receptors remain unknown. The sequenced material came from blood, either unsorted or a sorted T cell fraction (not recorded which). Every receptor here comes from a male donor with ankylosing spondylitis.

There are many counts of this clonotype. The chain joins TRBV29-1 to TRBJ1-2; D remains unclear. The CDR3 loop spans 11 amino acids. Germline loops: CDR1 SQVTM, CDR2 ANQGSEA. V lost 7 bases, J lost 7 bases, and 13 bases lay in between. Written as DNA, the CDR3 is TGCAGCGGGAACATAGCTTCTGGCTACACCTTC. Amino acids: CSGNIASGYTF. Supplemented by reference TRBV29-1 and TRBJ1-2, the full variable domain reads SAVISQKPSRDICQRGTSLTIQCQVDSQVTMMFWYRQQPGQSLTLIATANQGSEATYESGFVIDKFPISRPNLTFSTLTVSNMSPEDSSIYLCSGNIASGYTFGSGTRLTVV.

In this sample, this clonotype turned up a few times. This sequence joins TRBV7-9 and TRBJ1-1; 7 bases line up with TRBD1. The CDR3 covers 14 residues. Per the germline V gene, CDR1 is SEHNR and CDR2 is FQNEAQ (reference sequence). With 4 bases clipped from V and 3 bases from J, the junction kept 5 bases outside the gene matches. In nucleotides, the CDR3 is TGTGCCAGCAGCTCCGGACAGGAGTACACTGAAGCTTTCTTT. Translated, it gives CASSSGQEYTEAFF.

This chain uses TRBV24-1 with TRBJ2-3; possibly TRBD2 for D (6 bases). The CDR3 extends over 17 amino acids. V lost 4 bases and J lost 0, with 16 bases in between. The germline gives CDR1 KGHDR, CDR2 SFDVKD. The CDR3 protein is CATSDLSAGTSTDTQYF. Written as DNA, the CDR3 is TGTGCCACCAGTGACTTGTCGGCGGGAACTAGCACAGATACGCAGTATTTT.

Many counts were recorded for this clonotype. The chain couples TRBV28 to TRBJ1-5, with a tentative D call TRBD1 (6 bases). The V end lost 6 bases, the J end lost 4 bases, and 13 bases lay between the germline ends. Germline V gene data show CDR1 as MDHEN and CDR2 as SYDVKM. This CDR3 is 14 amino acids long. This CDR3 reads CASREGTTNQPQHF. CDR3 nucleotides: TGTGCCAGCAGGGAGGGGACAACAAATCAGCCCCAGCATTTT.

This rearrangement joins TRBV12-3 or TRBV12-4 to TRBJ2-5; TRBD1 matches at 8 bases. The CDR3 extends over 14 amino acids. Trimming at V came to 6 bases and at J to 4 bases, leaving 7 bases not matched to a gene. CDR3 loop: CASSSTGGGETQYF. The CDR3 DNA is TGTGCCAGCAGCTCAACAGGGGGAGGAGAGACCCAGTACTTC.

This clonotype was counted only a few times. V is TRBV7-9 and J is TRBJ2-2; 9 bases are shared with TRBD1. Germline CDR1 reads SEHNR; CDR2 reads FQNEAQ (reference sequence). The CDR3 runs 14 residues. J lost 6 bases, V lost 5 bases, and 4 bases had no gene match. The CDR3 loop reads CASSTRQGAGELFF. The CDR3, as DNA: TGTGCCAGCAGCACCCGACAGGGGGCCGGGGAGCTGTTTTTT.

This clonotype has more than one count but fewer than ten. The chain has TRBV24-1 and TRBJ2-4; D is perhaps TRBD2 (5 bases). The CDR3 has 16 amino acids. From germline, CDR1 is KGHDR and CDR2 SFDVKD. Trimming left V 5 bases short and J 4 bases short, with 17 bases between. The CDR3 loop is CATSGANRGWKNIQYF. The CDR3 DNA reads as TGTGCCACCAGTGGCGCTAATCGGGGTTGGAAAAACATTCAGTACTTC.

The rearrangement uses TRBV30 and TRBJ2-3; 7 bases match TRBD2. The CDR3 covers 15 residues. Germline loops: CDR1 GTSNPN, CDR2 SVGIG (reference sequence). Trimming removed 4 bases from V and 3 bases from J; junction bases left unmatched: 10. This CDR3 is CAWIAGLVETDTQYF. The CDR3 DNA reads as TGTGCCTGGATAGCAGGACTAGTTGAAACAGATACGCAGTATTTT.